This entry lists 24 T cell receptor beta chains sequenced from one sample in a study of blood T cell repertoires in COVID-19. The data were produced by immunoSEQ multiplex PCR, yet TCRdb's version contains in-frame clones alone and is incomplete. The sample lists roughly 230,000 clones, approximately 85% seen once, with approximately 6.6% in the top ten. The sequencing input was PBMCs or T cells enriched from blood (not recorded which). The receptors come from a woman between 45 and 60 years old who had been exposed to COVID-19.

The CDR3 loop is CASSQLLNSGGAFTYNEQFF. The CDR3 coding sequence is TGCGCCAGCAGCCAACTATTAAATAGCGGGGGGGCATTTACCTACAATGAGCAGTTCTTC. This chain uses TRBV4-1 with TRBJ2-1, with 11 bases that match TRBD2. This CDR3 contains 20 residues. V was clipped by 2 bases and J by 2 bases; unmatched bases: 14. Germline-derived CDR1 and CDR2 are MGHRA and YSYEKL.

This chain links TRBV6-5 with TRBJ1-5; perhaps TRBD1 as D (6 bases). The CDR3 consists of 13 residues. V was shortened by 5 bases and J by 7 bases, with 12 bases between the two germline ends. Germline CDR1 and CDR2: MNHEY and SVGAGI. The CDR3 DNA reads TGTGCCAGCAGTCGGGACATCTGGCAGCCCCAGCATTTT. Translating gives CASSRDIWQPQHF.

The chain employs TRBV2 and TRBJ2-5, with a possible D match to TRBD2 (7 bases). Germline CDR1 reads SNHLY; CDR2 reads FYNNEI. V was shortened by 6 bases and J by 5 bases, with 13 bases between the two germline ends. This CDR3 comprises 13 residues. The DNA of the CDR3 is TGTGCCAGCAGCGAGGGGGGGATGGAGACCCAGTACTTC. Translation: CASSEGGMETQYF.

The V gene is TRBV20-1, the J gene TRBJ2-2; 12 nucleotides match TRBD2. This CDR3 has 16 residues. Germline lookup yields CDR1 DFQATT and CDR2 SNEGSKA (reference sequence). V shed 3 bases, J shed 4 bases, and the junction held 6 bases outside the gene matches. The CDR3 here is CSASTSGGLTTGELFF. The CDR3 DNA follows: TGCAGTGCTAGTACTAGCGGGGGGCTAACCACCGGGGAGCTGTTTTTT.

The chain combines TRBV6-5 with TRBJ2-5; 7 bases align to TRBD1. This CDR3 comprises 14 residues. Per germline, CDR1 MNHEY and CDR2 SVGAGI. After removal of 6 bases from V and 2 bases from J, the junction contained 6 bases not matched to a gene. The CDR3 spells CASSRTGRQETQYF. The CDR3 bases are TGTGCCAGCAGCCGGACAGGTAGACAAGAGACCCAGTACTTC.

The chain carries TRBV28 and TRBJ1-1, with D tentatively TRBD1 (5 bases). The germline V gene has CDR1 MDHEN and CDR2 SYDVKM. V shed 2 bases and J shed 2 bases, with 9 bases lying between them. CDR3 length equals 14 residues. The CDR3: CASSLGRTNTEAFF. CDR3 nucleotide sequence: TGTGCCAGCAGTTTAGGGAGGACAAACACTGAAGCTTTCTTT. Complete variable domain (other parts from reference TRBV28 and TRBJ1-1): DVKVTQSSRYLVKRTGEKVFLECVQDMDHENMFWYRQDPGLGLRLIYFSYDVKMKEKGDIPEGYSVSREKKERFSLILESASTNQTSMYLCASSLGRTNTEAFFGQGTRLTVV.

The CDR3 loop is CASSQRGTGLYGYTF. The CDR3 DNA follows: TGTGCCAGCAGCCAAAGAGGGACAGGGCTCTATGGCTACACCTTC. The chain employs TRBV7-9 and TRBJ1-2, with TRBD1 identical over 9 bases. The V gene's germline CDR1 is SEHNR and CDR2 FQNEAQ (reference sequence). The CDR3 totals 15 residues. Trimming took 5 bases from V and 4 from J; bases not matched to a gene: 8.

This chain joins TRBV7-2 and TRBJ1-5; TRBD1 is a possible D gene (5 bases). The CDR3 has 16 amino acids. Germline-derived CDR1 and CDR2 are SGHTA and FQGNSA. Trimming took off 2 bases at V and 0 bases at J, with 11 bases between the two ends. CDR3 loop: CASSLPGEGSNQPQHF. The DNA for the CDR3 is TGTGCCAGCAGCTTACCGGGGGAGGGTAGCAATCAGCCCCAGCATTTT.

This chain links TRBV4-2 with TRBJ1-1, with D tentatively TRBD1 (5 bases). V was cut by 2 bases and J by 11 bases, with 21 bases left in between. The CDR3 contains 15 residues. In germline, CDR1 is LGHNA, CDR2 YNFKEQ. The CDR3 here is CASSQTILGGEVAFF. CDR3 coding DNA: TGTGCCAGCAGCCAAACGATCCTCGGGGGAGAGGTGGCTTTCTTT.

This clone was observed a single time. The chain employs TRBV27 and TRBJ2-2; D is possibly TRBD2 (6 bases). V was shortened by 4 bases and J by 6 bases, with 9 bases between the two germline ends. The CDR3 has 13 residues. CDR1 is MNHEY, CDR2 SMNVEV, per germline (reference sequence). CDR3: CASSSGLAGELFF. The CDR3 DNA reads as TGTGCCAGCAGTTCGGGACTGGCCGGGGAGCTGTTTTTT.

This chain connects TRBV7-2 to TRBJ1-2; the match to TRBD1 covers 7 bases. Losses at the gene ends were 5 bases for V and 7 bases for J; bases not matched to a gene: 7. Germline CDR1 reads SGHTA; CDR2 reads FQGNSA. The CDR3 covers 13 residues. In DNA form, the CDR3 reads TGTGCCAGCAGCCAGGGACAGCTTAGTGGCTACACCTTC. Protein: CASSQGQLSGYTF.

The V call is TRBV7-2, the J call TRBJ1-3; D possibly corresponds to TRBD1 (5 bases). Trimming shortened V by 1 base and J by 4 bases, and 11 bases separated the two germline ends. Germline V gives CDR1 SGHTA, CDR2 FQGNSA. CDR3 length equals 15 residues. For the CDR3, the DNA is TGTGCCAGCAGCTTAGTTGCAGGGTTCGGAAACACCATATATTTT. It specifies CASSLVAGFGNTIYF.

This clone has a single count. V and J are TRBV2 and TRBJ1-1, with D perhaps matching TRBD1 (6 bases). Germline assignment: CDR1 SNHLY and CDR2 FYNNEI. Trimming pared 7 bases from V and 8 bases from J, leaving 14 bases between. The CDR3 contains 12 residues. Here the CDR3 reads CASNTGSPEAFF. DNA for the CDR3: TGTGCCAGCAACACAGGGAGCCCGGAAGCTTTCTTT.

The CDR3, as DNA: TGTGCCAGCAGCGTAACCGACAGCCAGGGGCCCCAGCATTTT. It is translated as CASSVTDSQGPQHF. V gene TRBV9 combines with J gene TRBJ1-5; maybe TRBD1 (5 bases). CDR1 and CDR2 from the germline V gene are SGDLS and YYNGEE. V was trimmed by 1 base and J by 9 bases, leaving 14 bases between them. This CDR3 is 14 amino acids long.

There are a few counts of this clone. The chain employs TRBV5-6 and TRBJ2-7; D is perhaps TRBD1 (5 bases). CDR1 is SGHDT, CDR2 YYEEEE, per germline. The CDR3 covers 15 residues. Trimming removed 3 bases from V and 0 bases from J, with 13 bases in between. The CDR3 DNA reads as TGTGCCAGCAGCTCCTTGACAGCGAACTCCTACGAGCAGTACTTC. Its translation: CASSSLTANSYEQYF. Based on the CDR3 plus reference TRBV5-6 and TRBJ2-7, the full variable domain is DAGVTQSPTHLIKTRGQQVTLRCSPKSGHDTVSWYQQALGQGPQFIFQYYEEEERQRGNFPDRFSGHQFPNYSSELNVNALLLGDSALYLCASSSLTANSYEQYFGPGTRLTVT.

The rearrangement links TRBV27 to TRBJ1-1, with D unresolved. Germline V gene sequence: CDR1 MNHEY, CDR2 SMNVEV (reference sequence). This CDR3 is 14 amino acids long. Trimming cost V 3 bases and J 1 base, with 9 bases left between them. This CDR3 reads CASSLGGQNTEAFF. The CDR3 DNA follows: TGTGCCAGCAGTTTGGGTGGGCAGAACACTGAAGCTTTCTTT.

The chain recombines TRBV5-6 with TRBJ1-2, with TRBD1 as a possible D gene (5 bases). This CDR3 comprises 14 residues. Deletions cut 2 bases from V and 4 bases from J, with 12 bases between. The germline CDR1 and CDR2 sequences are SGHDT and YYEEEE. CDR3: CASSFGGGLYGYTF. CDR3 coding DNA: TGTGCCAGCAGCTTCGGGGGAGGCCTCTATGGCTACACCTTC. Based on the CDR3 plus reference TRBV5-6 and TRBJ1-2, the full variable domain is DAGVTQSPTHLIKTRGQQVTLRCSPKSGHDTVSWYQQALGQGPQFIFQYYEEEERQRGNFPDRFSGHQFPNYSSELNVNALLLGDSALYLCASSFGGGLYGYTFGSGTRLTVV.

This chain uses TRBV29-1 with TRBJ2-2, with 7 bases lining up with TRBD1. Germline trimming cut 7 bases from V and 5 bases from J; bases unmatched to any gene: 10. The CDR3 loop spans 14 amino acids. Germline V gene data show CDR1 as SQVTM and CDR2 as ANQGSEA. CDR3 DNA: TGCAGCGGACAGAAACCGGGACAGACCGGGGAGCTGTTTTTT. This sequence encodes CSGQKPGQTGELFF.

This clone was counted once. The genes are TRBV5-1 and TRBJ1-1, with a tentative D call TRBD1 (6 bases). V dropped 0 bases and J dropped 5 bases, with 11 bases sitting between them. The CDR3 runs to 14 residues. Germline V gene data show CDR1 as SGHRS and CDR2 as YFSETQ. The CDR3 nucleotides are TGCGCCAGCAGCTTGGAAGGGGGTGGGACTGAAGCTTTCTTT. Its translation: CASSLEGGGTEAFF. Drawing the rest from reference TRBV5-1 and TRBJ1-1, the complete variable domain is KAGVTQTPRYLIKTRGQQVTLSCSPISGHRSVSWYQQTPGQGLQFLFEYFSETQRNKGNFPGRFSGRQFSNSRSEMNVSTLELGDSALYLCASSLEGGGTEAFFGQGTRLTVV.

The rearrangement links TRBV11-1 to TRBJ2-1, with 11 bases that match TRBD1. The V and J ends lost 1 base and 5 bases, in that order; junction bases with no gene match: 4. Per germline, CDR1 SGHAT and CDR2 FQDESV (reference sequence). The length of the CDR3 is 16 residues. CDR3 sequence: CASSLDGDRGDNEQFF. For the CDR3, the DNA is TGTGCCAGCAGCTTAGATGGGGACAGGGGGGACAATGAGCAGTTCTTC.

CDR3 coding DNA: TGTGCCAGCAGCTTGCCCGGGGGGGCCGTGGATACGCAGTATTTT. Amino acid sequence: CASSLPGGAVDTQYF. The chain combines TRBV5-4 with TRBJ2-3; 8 bases line up with TRBD2. CDR1 is SGHNT, CDR2 YYREEE, per germline (reference sequence). V gave up 1 base and J gave up 6 bases; unmatched junction bases: 7. This CDR3 is 15 amino acids long.

This clone was seen a few times. This chain links TRBV24-1 with TRBJ1-4, with TRBD1 identical over 9 bases. The CDR3 is 12 amino acids. CDR1 KGHDR and CDR2 SFDVKD come from the germline V gene. The junction had 7 bases not matched to a gene; V was cut back by 4 bases and J by 17 bases. The CDR3, as DNA: TGTGCCACCAGTGAGGCCGGGACAGGGTTTTTTTTT. As protein: CATSEAGTGFFF.

This chain uses TRBV19 with TRBJ2-1, with D maybe TRBD2 (6 bases). V dropped 5 bases and J dropped 3 bases, with 20 bases sitting between them. CDR1 and CDR2 from the germline V gene are LNHDA and SQIVND (reference sequence). This CDR3 is built from 17 residues. The CDR3: CASSPIRDLRFYNEQFF. CDR3 coding DNA: TGTGCCAGTAGTCCCATTCGGGACTTAAGGTTCTACAATGAGCAGTTCTTC. Supplemented by reference TRBV19 and TRBJ2-1, the full variable domain reads DGGITQSPKYLFRKEGQNVTLSCEQNLNHDAMYWYRQDPGQGLRLIYYSQIVNDFQKGDIAEGYSVSREKKESFPLTVTSAQKNPTAFYLCASSPIRDLRFYNEQFFGPGTRLTVL.

The gene calls are TRBV18 and TRBJ2-2; D perhaps matches TRBD1 (5 bases). This CDR3 has 15 residues. Germline CDR1 reads KGHSH; CDR2 reads LQKENI. V dropped 3 bases and J dropped 1 base, with 9 bases sitting between them. CDR3 nucleotide sequence: TGTGCCAGCTCACCCCAGGACAAGAACACCGGGGAGCTGTTTTTT. Amino acids: CASSPQDKNTGELFF.